These T cell receptor beta chains were read from a single sample in a study of shared clonotypes between healthy human individuals. Here immunoSEQ multiplex PCR was the method, and the copy in TCRdb shows in-frame clones only, minus some. The sample shows approximately 2.4 million clones, 90% to 96% of them seen only once. The source material was naive CD4+ T cells sorted from blood. All receptors derive from a man between 18 and 29 years old in good health. The CDR3 runs from the conserved cysteine through the conserved F or W. Each record gives: V gene, D gene, J gene, clone size, CDR3 protein, CDR3 DNA. D genes are given only for firm matches. Clone size is shown for a subset of rows, as once, few, many or a class of expanded clone.

V gene: TRBV20-1; D gene: .; J gene: TRBJ1-1; clone size: .; CDR3 protein: CSASFNTEAFF; CDR3 DNA: TGCAGTGCTAGTTTCAACACTGAAGCTTTCTTT
V gene: TRBV28; D gene: TRBD1; J gene: TRBJ2-5; clone size: .; CDR3 protein: CASSGGGVQETQYF; CDR3 DNA: TGTGCCAGTTCAGGGGGCGGGGTTCAAGAGACCCAGTACTTC
V gene: TRBV7-8; D gene: .; J gene: TRBJ2-3; clone size: .; CDR3 protein: CASSWERTDTQYF; CDR3 DNA: TGTGCCAGCAGCTGGGAGAGAACAGATACGCAGTATTTT
V gene: TRBV2; D gene: .; J gene: TRBJ1-1; clone size: .; CDR3 protein: CASSPRQGSTEAFF; CDR3 DNA: TGTGCCAGCTCTCCACGGCAGGGGTCCACTGAAGCTTTCTTT
V gene: TRBV5-8; D gene: .; J gene: TRBJ2-7; clone size: .; CDR3 protein: CASSLGFGFLYEQYF; CDR3 DNA: TGTGCCAGCAGCTTGGGGTTTGGGTTCCTCTACGAGCAGTACTTC
V gene: TRBV30; D gene: TRBD2; J gene: TRBJ2-7; clone size: .; CDR3 protein: CAWSVMWTSGTSSYEQYF; CDR3 DNA: TGTGCCTGGAGTGTAATGTGGACTAGCGGGACGAGCTCCTACGAGCAGTACTTC
V gene: TRBV7-2; D gene: .; J gene: TRBJ2-2; clone size: .; CDR3 protein: CASSFPGELFF; CDR3 DNA: TGTGCCAGCAGCTTCCCCGGGGAGCTGTTTTTT
V gene: TRBV10-3; D gene: TRBD1; J gene: TRBJ1-1; clone size: .; CDR3 protein: CAIKGTANTEAFF; CDR3 DNA: TGTGCCATCAAAGGGACAGCTAACACTGAAGCTTTCTTT
V gene: TRBV6-1; D gene: TRBD1; J gene: TRBJ2-3; clone size: .; CDR3 protein: CASSRQGLDTQYF; CDR3 DNA: TGTGCCAGCAGTCGACAGGGGCTGGATACGCAGTATTTT
V gene: TRBV5-5; D gene: .; J gene: TRBJ2-7; clone size: .; CDR3 protein: CASSRQGGSYEQYF; CDR3 DNA: TGTGCCAGCAGCCGCCAAGGGGGATCCTACGAGCAGTACTTC
V gene: TRBV30; D gene: TRBD2; J gene: TRBJ2-3; clone size: once; CDR3 protein: CAWSVGLAVTDTQYF; CDR3 DNA: TGTGCCTGGAGTGTAGGCCTAGCGGTCACAGATACGCAGTATTTT
V gene: TRBV7-3; D gene: TRBD2; J gene: TRBJ2-1; clone size: once; CDR3 protein: CASSRTSLHEQFF; CDR3 DNA: TGTGCCAGCAGCAGGACTAGCCTTCATGAGCAGTTCTTC
V gene: TRBV27; D gene: .; J gene: TRBJ1-2; clone size: .; CDR3 protein: CASSLEGQGGYTF; CDR3 DNA: TGTGCCAGCAGTTTGGAGGGGCAGGGCGGCTACACCTTC
V gene: TRBV19; D gene: TRBD1; J gene: TRBJ1-5; clone size: .; CDR3 protein: CASIGTVNSNQPQHF; CDR3 DNA: TGTGCCAGTATCGGGACAGTAAATAGCAATCAGCCCCAGCATTTT
V gene: TRBV7-2; D gene: TRBD2; J gene: TRBJ2-1; clone size: once; CDR3 protein: CASSLVVSGAGFFNEQFF; CDR3 DNA: TGTGCCAGCAGCTTAGTTGTGTCGGGAGCGGGATTCTTCAATGAGCAGTTCTTC
V gene: TRBV6-5; D gene: .; J gene: TRBJ1-5; clone size: .; CDR3 protein: CASARGGGQPQHF; CDR3 DNA: TGTGCCAGCGCTAGGGGTGGGGGTCAGCCCCAGCATTTT
V gene: TRBV5-1; D gene: .; J gene: TRBJ1-5; clone size: .; CDR3 protein: CASSLEGVDQPQHF; CDR3 DNA: TGCGCCAGCAGCTTGGAGGGGGTTGACCAGCCCCAGCATTTT
V gene: TRBV7-2; D gene: .; J gene: TRBJ2-1; clone size: .; CDR3 protein: CASSLSVLLTYNEQFF; CDR3 DNA: TGTGCCAGCAGCTTATCTGTTCTCCTAACCTACAATGAGCAGTTCTTC
V gene: TRBV30; D gene: TRBD2; J gene: TRBJ2-1; clone size: .; CDR3 protein: CAWTSGRFNEQFF; CDR3 DNA: TGTGCCTGGACCAGCGGGAGGTTCAATGAGCAGTTCTTC
V gene: TRBV5-4; D gene: TRBD1; J gene: TRBJ2-1; clone size: .; CDR3 protein: CASSWVTGKQFF; CDR3 DNA: TGTGCCAGCAGCTGGGTGACAGGGAAGCAGTTCTTC
V gene: TRBV4-1; D gene: TRBD2; J gene: TRBJ2-7; clone size: .; CDR3 protein: CASSQDLLAGEQYF; CDR3 DNA: TGCGCCAGCAGCCAAGACTTGCTAGCGGGAGAGCAGTACTTC
V gene: TRBV27; D gene: TRBD1; J gene: TRBJ1-6; clone size: .; CDR3 protein: CASSQDRFNSPLHF; CDR3 DNA: TGTGCCAGCAGCCAGGACAGGTTTAATTCACCCCTCCACTTT
V gene: TRBV11-2; D gene: .; J gene: TRBJ2-2; clone size: .; CDR3 protein: CASSWEGKPGELFF; CDR3 DNA: TGTGCCAGCAGCTGGGAAGGAAAGCCCGGGGAGCTGTTTTTT